This T cell receptor (beta chain) appears in the sequencing data of a study of CD8 T cells in ankylosing spondylitis. TCRdb reanalysed the 5' RACE reads using MiXCR and keeps one entry per CDR3 protein. Of some 270,000 distinct CDR3 sequences listed, 32% are singletons. With 5 bases clipped from V and 0 bases from J, the junction kept 7 bases outside the gene matches. The CDR3 covers 15 residues. Per germline, CDR1 DFQATT and CDR2 SNEGSKA (reference sequence). Sequenced: blood, either unsorted or a sorted T cell fraction (not recorded which). J is TRBJ2-4 and V is TRBV20-1, with 7 bases matching TRBD1. This TCR was sampled from a male donor with ankylosing spondylitis or in good health (not recorded which). Written as DNA, the CDR3 is TGCAGTGCTCTCCGGGACAGCGTAGCCAAAAACATTCAGTACTTC. Translated, it gives CSALRDSVAKNIQYF.